Below, one T cell receptor beta chain is given with its context. This record comes from a study of blood T cell repertoires in COVID-19. The overall study: The United States, Italy and Spain supplied acute and convalescent COVID-19 samples. T cells, B-cell-depleted T cells, or PBMCs provided the cDNA or gDNA that served as material.

As processed by the authors: Amplified reference gene primers provided the basis for estimating nucleated cell counts. TCRdb's copy holds only in-frame clones and misses some; the assay was immunoSEQ multiplex PCR. From that table come the V and J calls and clone size; the DNA was used to work out D and trimming. The repertoire has approximately 160,000 clones, less than 90% of them found once; the top ten carry over 12%. CDR3 length: 13 amino acids. The junction had 3 bases not matched to a gene; V was cut back by 0 bases and J by 8 bases. Sequencing input: peripheral blood. This clonotype was sampled from a man between 18 and 35 years old with active or convalescent COVID-19. The V gene is TRBV23-1, the J gene TRBJ1-2, with 7 bases that match TRBD1. TRBV23-1 is known as an ORF, though its function is uncertain. The CDR3 protein is CASSQSRGGGYTF. The CDR3 DNA follows: TGCGCCAGCAGTCAATCGCGAGGGGGCGGCTACACCTTC.